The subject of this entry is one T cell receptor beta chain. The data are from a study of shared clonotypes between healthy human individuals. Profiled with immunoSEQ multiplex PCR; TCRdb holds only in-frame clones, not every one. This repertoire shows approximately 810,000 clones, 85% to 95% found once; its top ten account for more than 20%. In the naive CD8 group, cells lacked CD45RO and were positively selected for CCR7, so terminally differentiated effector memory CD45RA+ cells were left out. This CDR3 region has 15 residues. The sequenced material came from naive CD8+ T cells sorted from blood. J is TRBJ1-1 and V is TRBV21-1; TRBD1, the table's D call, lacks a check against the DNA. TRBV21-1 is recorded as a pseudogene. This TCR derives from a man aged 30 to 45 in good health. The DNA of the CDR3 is TGTGCCAGCAGCTACCCGGACAGGCGGGACACTGAAGCTTTCTTT. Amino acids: CASSYPDRRDTEAFF.